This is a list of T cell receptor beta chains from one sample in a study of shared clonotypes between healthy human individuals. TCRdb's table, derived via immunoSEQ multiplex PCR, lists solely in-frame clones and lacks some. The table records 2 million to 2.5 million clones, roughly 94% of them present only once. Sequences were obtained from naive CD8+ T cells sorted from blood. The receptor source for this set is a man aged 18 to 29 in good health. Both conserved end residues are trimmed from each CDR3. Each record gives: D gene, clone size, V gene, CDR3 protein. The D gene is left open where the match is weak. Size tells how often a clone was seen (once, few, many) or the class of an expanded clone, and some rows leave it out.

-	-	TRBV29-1	SAFFRESPYEQY
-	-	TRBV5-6	ASSPPGVYGYT
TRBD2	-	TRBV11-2	ASSLVAGGNYEQY
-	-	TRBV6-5	ASSPHYLDPGYT
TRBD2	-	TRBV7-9	ASRPLAGGFYNEQF
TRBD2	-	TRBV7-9	ASSSGLAGGWDEQF
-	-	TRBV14	ASSQVWVGGRTGGEQY
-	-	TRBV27	ASSLGEGTETQY
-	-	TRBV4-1	ASSQDPGTQY
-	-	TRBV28	ASSFSLPDSSNTGELF
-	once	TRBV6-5	ASSYGRPSPLH
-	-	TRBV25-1	ASSDSTGTAIEGYT
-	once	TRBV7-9	ASSPPGLFYEQY
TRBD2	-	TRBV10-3	AILAASTDTQY
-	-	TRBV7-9	ASTPSRDTEAF
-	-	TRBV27	ASSLALSYEQY
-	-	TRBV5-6	ASSLDDSYEQY
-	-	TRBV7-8	ASSFDLSYEQY
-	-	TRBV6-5	ASSLQGALNNSPLH
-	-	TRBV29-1	SVEVTQGPKPDSPLH
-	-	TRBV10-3	ATKRDGNTEAF
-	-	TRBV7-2	ASSLGAPGQY
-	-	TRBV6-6	ASSAIGGPNGYT
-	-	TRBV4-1	ASSQAPQGNTEAF
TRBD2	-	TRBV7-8	ASSQAGGVYEQY
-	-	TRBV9	ASSVTGRMNTEAF
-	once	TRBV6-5	ASGPSSGELF
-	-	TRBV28	ASSLAREGETEAF
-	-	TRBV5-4	ASSSATGQY
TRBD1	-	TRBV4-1	ASSYGPGGASGNTIY
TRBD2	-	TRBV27	ASSYRPGGQETQY
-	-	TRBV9	ASSPEDYNYEQY
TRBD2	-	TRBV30	AWGLAGREWGQY
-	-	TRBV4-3	ASSQDIAVFYGYT
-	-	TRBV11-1	ASSLGAGHLEQY
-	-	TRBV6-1	ASSEGIGYEQY
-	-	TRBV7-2	ASSSRDYGYT